This TCR beta chain came from a study of control samples from healthy donors and cancer patients. Profiling relied on immunoSEQ multiplex PCR, and the TCRdb table lists in-frame clones only, not all of them. The sample lists approximately 68,000 clones; 75% to 85% were seen once. This clone was observed a few times. The germline V gene has CDR1 SGHVS and CDR2 FQNEAQ. The CDR3 is made up of 16 amino acids. V was pared by 4 bases and J by 8 bases, with 16 bases of the junction left unmatched. The sequencing input was blood. This TCR was sampled from a man aged 60 to 69 in good health. The gene calls are TRBV7-8 and TRBJ1-2; 7 nucleotides match TRBD1. CDR3 DNA sequence: TGTGCCAGCAGCTCCGGCCCCGGGACAGCTGTCTCCGGCTACACCTTC. Amino acid sequence: CASSSGPGTAVSGYTF.